A single sample gave rise to the 20 T cell receptor beta chains below, sequenced in a study of graft-versus-host responses after intestinal transplantation. These receptors are not linked to any known antigen. Some clones are missing from TCRdb's copy, which holds only in-frame ones; the method was immunoSEQ multiplex PCR. Of over 90,000 clones in the sample, roughly 93% were seen once. The sample consisted of unstimulated CD8+ T cells sorted from spleen or lymph node cells, taken before intestinal transplant. The receptor set was obtained from a human donor who received an intestinal transplant.

The CDR3 sequence: CASSFGGSTYEQYF. CDR3 in DNA: TGCGCCAGCAGCTTTGGGGGTTCCACCTACGAGCAGTACTTC. The chain recombines TRBV5-1 with TRBJ2-7; D may correspond to TRBD1 or TRBD2 (5 bases each). Germline V gene sequence: CDR1 SGHRS, CDR2 YFSETQ. Trimming left V 2 bases short and J 2 bases short, with 11 bases between. The CDR3 runs to 14 residues. Together with reference TRBV5-1 and TRBJ2-7, the CDR3 gives the full variable domain: KAGVTQTPRYLIKTRGQQVTLSCSPISGHRSVSWYQQTPGQGLQFLFEYFSETQRNKGNFPGRFSGRQFSNSRSEMNVSTLELGDSALYLCASSFGGSTYEQYFGPGTRLTVT.

The chain joins TRBV13 to TRBJ2-7, with 11 bases matching TRBD2. The germline gives CDR1 PRHDT, CDR2 FYEKMQ (reference sequence). Unmatched junction bases numbered 2, after V lost 3 bases and J lost 1 base. The length of the CDR3 is 15 residues. The CDR3 here is CASSFPSGGSYEQYF. The CDR3 DNA reads TGTGCCAGCAGCTTCCCTAGCGGGGGGTCCTACGAGCAGTACTTC.

This chain joins TRBV29-1 and TRBJ2-7; no reliable D call. Germline V gene lookup returns CDR1 SQVTM and CDR2 ANQGSEA. The CDR3 totals 11 residues. The V gene lost 3 bases and the J gene lost 6 bases, with 9 bases spanning the gap. The DNA of the CDR3 is TGCAGCGTTGACTTTCGTAGCGAGCAGTACTTC. The encoded protein is CSVDFRSEQYF.

This chain connects TRBV12-5 to TRBJ2-1; a possible D gene is TRBD2 (6 bases). V was shortened by 7 bases and J by 2 bases, with 9 bases between the two germline ends. The CDR3 length is 13 residues. Germline loops: CDR1 LGHNT, CDR2 FRNRAP. CDR3 sequence (DNA): TGTGCTAGTGAGACGGGGGCCTACAATGAGCAGTTCTTC. The encoded protein is CASETGAYNEQFF.

The rearrangement joins TRBV27 to TRBJ2-1; either TRBD1 or TRBD2 may fit D (5 bases each). The V gene's germline CDR1 is MNHEY and CDR2 SMNVEV (reference sequence). Trimming removed 5 bases from V and 0 bases from J, with 17 bases in between. CDR3 length: 17 residues. This CDR3 is CASSKAGYGVSYNEQFF. The CDR3 bases are TGTGCCAGCAGTAAGGCAGGGTACGGGGTCTCCTACAATGAGCAGTTCTTC.

This sequence joins TRBV4-1 and TRBJ1-4; D is uncertain. This CDR3 contains 12 residues. The germline V gene has CDR1 MGHRA and CDR2 YSYEKL. The V end lost 1 base, the J end lost 7 bases, and 4 bases lay between the germline ends. CDR3 DNA sequence: TGCGCCAGCAGCCAAGTTCGTGAAAAACTGTTTTTT. Translating gives CASSQVREKLFF.

This clone was found once. J is TRBJ2-7 and V is TRBV6-5; weak D call: TRBD1 (6 bases). Trimming removed 7 bases at V and 4 bases at J, with 14 bases between. Germline V lookup: CDR1 MNHEY, CDR2 SVGAGI. There are 13 residues in the CDR3. Written as DNA, the CDR3 is TGTGCCAGCACGCCTCCAGGGGCATACGAGCAGTACTTC. Residues: CASTPPGAYEQYF.

The CDR3 reads CASSFIGDNSPLHF. The CDR3, as DNA: TGTGCCAGCAGTTTTATCGGGGATAATTCACCCCTCCACTTT. The chain carries TRBV27 and TRBJ1-6, with D hard to call. V lost 3 bases, J lost 5 bases, and 8 bases lay in between. Germline V lookup: CDR1 MNHEY, CDR2 SMNVEV (reference sequence). CDR3 length equals 14 residues.

The V gene is TRBV9, the J gene TRBJ2-3, with unresolved D. Trimming removed 0 bases at V and 4 bases at J, with 3 bases between. Germline V CDR1 and CDR2: SGDLS, YYNGEE. The length of the CDR3 is 12 residues. This CDR3 is CASSVGSDTQYF. The CDR3 coding sequence is TGTGCCAGCAGCGTAGGGTCAGATACGCAGTATTTT.

This chain joins TRBV15 and TRBJ2-1, with D unclear. Trimming took 2 bases from V and 6 from J, leaving 11 bases between them. The germline CDR1 and CDR2 sequences are LNHNV and YYDKDF (reference sequence). This CDR3 contains 14 residues. As DNA, the CDR3 is TGTGCCACCAGCAGATCCCTGGCCTTCAATGAGCAGTTCTTC. Encoded protein: CATSRSLAFNEQFF.

The CDR3 DNA sequence: TGTGCCAGCAGTTCCGACGACAGCGAGGTTCAGTACTTC. Protein: CASSSDDSEVQYF. The chain is built from TRBV6-5 and TRBJ2-4, with D perhaps TRBD1 (5 bases). Germline CDR1 MNHEY, CDR2 SVGAGI. The V end lost 4 bases, the J end lost 11 bases, and 15 bases lay between the germline ends. The CDR3 has 13 residues.

CDR3 protein: CASGLASKGNEQFF. DNA of the CDR3: TGTGCTAGTGGTTTGGCTTCCAAGGGGAATGAGCAGTTCTTC. The rearrangement joins TRBV12-5 to TRBJ2-1, with D tentatively TRBD1 (5 bases). Germline CDR1 and CDR2: LGHNT and FRNRAP. Trimming shortened V by 1 base and J by 7 bases, and 11 bases separated the two germline ends. The CDR3 contains 14 residues. Full variable domain (rest looked up from reference TRBV12-5 and TRBJ2-1): DARVTQTPRHKVTEMGQEVTMRCQPILGHNTVFWYRQTMMQGLELLAYFRNRAPLDDSGMPKDRFSAEMPDATLATLKIQPSEPRDSAVYFCASGLASKGNEQFFGPGTRLTVL.

V usage is TRBV11-3 and J usage is TRBJ2-3, with 13 bases fitting TRBD2. J was trimmed by 4 bases and V by 4 bases; bases with no gene match: 5. Germline CDR1 and CDR2: SGHNT and YENEEA. This CDR3 spans 16 amino acids. The CDR3 DNA sequence: TGTGCCAGCAGCTCAAGACTAGCGGGGGGCCCAGATACGCAGTATTTT. Translation: CASSSRLAGGPDTQYF.

The J gene is TRBJ2-7, the V gene TRBV6-5; tentative D call: TRBD1 (6 bases). This CDR3 is 13 amino acids long. Germline assignment: CDR1 MNHEY and CDR2 SVGAGI. The V end lost 0 bases, the J end lost 6 bases, and 9 bases lay between the germline ends. The CDR3 protein is CASSYSDSSEQYF. The DNA for the CDR3 is TGTGCCAGCAGTTACTCGGACAGCAGCGAGCAGTACTTC.

The chain recombines TRBV7-9 with TRBJ2-1, with 13 bases aligning to TRBD2. The CDR3 is 18 residues long. V shed 5 bases and J 2 bases; nucleotides not matched to a gene: 9. Looked up from germline, CDR1 is SEHNR and CDR2 is FQNEAQ (reference sequence). CDR3 protein: CASSQLAGGLQTYNEQFF. The DNA for the CDR3 is TGTGCCAGCAGCCAACTAGCGGGGGGGCTCCAAACCTACAATGAGCAGTTCTTC.

CDR3: CASSQVEPPGELFF. The CDR3 DNA is TGCGCCAGCAGCCAAGTGGAGCCCCCCGGGGAGCTGTTTTTT. V is TRBV4-1 and J is TRBJ2-2, with D unclear. Trimming shortened V by 1 base and J by 6 bases, and 9 bases separated the two germline ends. CDR3 size: 14 residues. The germline CDR1 and CDR2 sequences are MGHRA and YSYEKL.

This clone came up once. The CDR3 region is CASSFGSNTEAFF. The CDR3 DNA sequence: TGTGCCAGCAGCTTCGGCTCGAACACTGAAGCTTTCTTT. The chain joins TRBV7-9 to TRBJ1-1; D unclear. The CDR3 length is 13 residues. CDR1 and CDR2 (germline): SEHNR, FQNEAQ (reference sequence). Trimming took off 3 bases at V and 1 base at J, with 6 bases between the two ends.

This CDR3 is CASSLSPGQGANQPQHF. The CDR3 DNA is TGTGCCAGCAGTTTATCTCCCGGACAGGGCGCCAATCAGCCCCAGCATTTT. The chain couples TRBV27 to TRBJ1-5; 8 bases line up with TRBD1. This CDR3 has 17 residues. Germline loops: CDR1 MNHEY, CDR2 SMNVEV (reference sequence). V lost 0 bases, J lost 3 bases, and 7 bases stayed unmatched.

The J gene is TRBJ2-5, the V gene TRBV14; D ambiguous. The CDR3 spans 14 residues. The V end lost 4 bases, the J end lost 5 bases, and 14 bases lay between the germline ends. CDR1 SGHDN and CDR2 FVKESK come from the germline V gene. The CDR3 DNA follows: TGTGCCAGCAGCCTAAGGTGGCAGGTGGAGACCCAGTACTTC. Protein sequence: CASSLRWQVETQYF.

The rearrangement uses TRBV7-8 and TRBJ2-2; 7 bases match TRBD2. Germline CDR1 reads SGHVS; CDR2 reads FQNEAQ. V dropped 6 bases and J dropped 6; count of bases not matched to a gene: 10. The CDR3 extends over 15 amino acids. The CDR3 loop is CASRRLADDAGELFF. As DNA, the CDR3 is TGTGCCAGCAGAAGGCTAGCGGATGACGCCGGGGAGCTGTTTTTT. The full variable domain, in which reference TRBV7-8 and TRBJ2-2 provide the parts outside the CDR3, is GAGVSQSPRYKVAKRGQDVALRCDPISGHVSLFWYQQALGQGPEFLTYFQNEAQLDKSGLPSDRFFAERPEGSVSTLKIQRTQQEDSAVYLCASRRLADDAGELFFGEGSRLTVL.